A selection of T cell receptor beta chains follows, all from one sample in a study of graft-versus-host responses after intestinal transplantation. Their antigens are not known. Repertoires were generated with immunoSEQ multiplex PCR, while TCRdb's copy carries only in-frame clones and drops some. The table has about 120,000 clones, 90% to 95% seen once. Here the sequenced sample was unstimulated CD4+ T cells sorted from spleen or lymph node cells, taken before intestinal transplant. Receptor source: a human donor who received an intestinal transplant. CDR3s include the opening cysteine and the closing phenylalanine or tryptophan. D genes are given only for firm matches. Clone size, where shown, is once, few, many, or a class for clones that have expanded.

v_call	j_call	clone_size	d_call	cdr3_nt	cdr3_aa
TRBV30	TRBJ1-3	.	.	TGTGCCTGGAGTGCAGGGGCGAGCTCTGGAAACACCATATATTTT	CAWSAGASSGNTIYF
TRBV14	TRBJ1-1	.	.	TGTGCCAGCAGCCAAGCCTTGAAAACGGCCGAAGCTTTCTTT	CASSQALKTAEAFF
TRBV4-1	TRBJ2-1	once	TRBD2	TGCGCCAGCAGCCAAGAAGCGACTAGCGGGACCTACAATGAGCAGTTCTTC	CASSQEATSGTYNEQFF
TRBV28	TRBJ1-5	.	.	TGTGCCGGGGGGGACGGGCAATTGAATCAGCCCCAGCATTTT	CAGGDGQLNQPQHF
TRBV7-9	TRBJ1-4	.	TRBD1	TGTGCCAGCAGCTTAGCAGGGGGCCTTAATGAAAAACTGTTTTTT	CASSLAGGLNEKLFF
TRBV28	TRBJ2-2	.	TRBD2	TGTGCCAGCAGTTGGGGCGGGAGGGCCTATGGCGGGGAGCTGTTTTTT	CASSWGGRAYGGELFF
TRBV7-3	TRBJ2-7	few	.	TGTGCCAGCAGCTTAGTCCACTCCACTGCCTACGAGCAGTACTTC	CASSLVHSTAYEQYF
TRBV7-2	TRBJ2-2	.	.	TGTGCCAGCAGCTTAGTGGGCCCAGGGGATGGCACCGGGGAGCTGTTTTTT	CASSLVGPGDGTGELFF
TRBV9	TRBJ2-1	.	TRBD2	TGTGCCAGCAGCGTAGGAAGCGGGGTGACCTCCTACAATGAGCAGTTCTTC	CASSVGSGVTSYNEQFF
TRBV7-8	TRBJ2-5	.	TRBD2	TGTGCCAGCCGCGCGGGAGTCTTGGAGACCCAGTACTTC	CASRAGVLETQYF
TRBV10-3	TRBJ1-3	few	TRBD1	TGTGCCATCAGTAGAACACAGGGGACGGCGGCTGGAAACACCATATATTTT	CAISRTQGTAAGNTIYF
TRBV18	TRBJ2-7	.	.	TGTGCCAGCTCACCACCGAGTTCCTACGAGCAGTACTTC	CASSPPSSYEQYF
TRBV5-1	TRBJ1-2	.	.	TGCGCCAGCAGCTTGGCTTGGGGTAACTATGGCTACACCTTC	CASSLAWGNYGYTF
TRBV28	TRBJ2-5	.	TRBD1	TGTGCCAGCAGCGACGGGACAGGGGGAGAGACCCAGTACTTC	CASSDGTGGETQYF
TRBV7-3	TRBJ2-5	.	.	TGTGCCAGCTCCAATTCGGGAGAGACCCAGTACTTC	CASSNSGETQYF
TRBV10-1	TRBJ2-1	.	.	TGCGCCAGCAGTGAGTACGCTATTTCCAATGAGCAGTTCTTC	CASSEYAISNEQFF